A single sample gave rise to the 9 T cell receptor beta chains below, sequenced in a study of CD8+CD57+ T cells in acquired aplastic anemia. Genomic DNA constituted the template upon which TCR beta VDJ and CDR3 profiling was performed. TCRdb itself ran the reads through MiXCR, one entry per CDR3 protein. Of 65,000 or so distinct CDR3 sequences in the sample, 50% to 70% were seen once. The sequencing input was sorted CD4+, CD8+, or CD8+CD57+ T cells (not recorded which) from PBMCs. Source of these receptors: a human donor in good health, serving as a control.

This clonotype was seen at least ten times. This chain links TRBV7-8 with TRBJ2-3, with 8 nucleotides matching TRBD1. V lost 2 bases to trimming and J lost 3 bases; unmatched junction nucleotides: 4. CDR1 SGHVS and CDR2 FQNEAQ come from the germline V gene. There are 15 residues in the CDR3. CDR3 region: CASSLKDRETDTQYF. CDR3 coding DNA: TGTGCCAGCAGCTTAAAGGACAGGGAAACAGATACGCAGTATTTT.

DNA of the CDR3: TGCAGCGTGACACGGGCCTCCTACGAGCAGTACTTC. It is translated as CSVTRASYEQYF. The genes are TRBV29-1 and TRBJ2-7; D uncertain. V lost 6 bases to trimming and J lost 0 bases, with 9 bases between them. Germline CDR1 and CDR2: SQVTM and ANQGSEA. CDR3 length equals 12 residues.

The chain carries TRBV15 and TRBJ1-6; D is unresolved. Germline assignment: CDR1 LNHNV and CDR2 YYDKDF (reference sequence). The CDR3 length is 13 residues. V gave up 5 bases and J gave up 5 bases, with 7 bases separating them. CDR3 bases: TGTGCCACCAGCCCGAAGAATAATTCACCCCTCCACTTT. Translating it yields CATSPKNNSPLHF.

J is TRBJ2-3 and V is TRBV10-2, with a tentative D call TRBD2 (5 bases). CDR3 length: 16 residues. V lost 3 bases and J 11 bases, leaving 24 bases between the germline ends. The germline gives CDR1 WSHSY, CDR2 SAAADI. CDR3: CASSDLEGVSYNEQYF. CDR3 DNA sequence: TGCGCCAGCAGTGATCTTGAGGGAGTATCCTACAATGAGCAGTATTTT.

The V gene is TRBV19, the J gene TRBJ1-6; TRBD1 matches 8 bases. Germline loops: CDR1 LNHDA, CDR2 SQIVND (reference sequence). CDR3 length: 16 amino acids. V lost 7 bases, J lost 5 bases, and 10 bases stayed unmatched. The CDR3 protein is CASNLGQGSNNSPLHF. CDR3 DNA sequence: TGTGCCAGTAACTTAGGACAGGGATCAAATAATTCACCCCTCCACTTT. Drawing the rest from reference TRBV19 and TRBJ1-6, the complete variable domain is DGGITQSPKYLFRKEGQNVTLSCEQNLNHDAMYWYRQDPGQGLRLIYYSQIVNDFQKGDIAEGYSVSREKKESFPLTVTSAQKNPTAFYLCASNLGQGSNNSPLHFGNGTRLTVT.

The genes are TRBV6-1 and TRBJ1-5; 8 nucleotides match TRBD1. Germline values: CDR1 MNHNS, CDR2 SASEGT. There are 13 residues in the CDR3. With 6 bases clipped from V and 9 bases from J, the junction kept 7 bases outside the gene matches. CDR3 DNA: TGTGCCAGCAGCCTGGGACAGGATGGGCCCCAGCATTTT. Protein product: CASSLGQDGPQHF.

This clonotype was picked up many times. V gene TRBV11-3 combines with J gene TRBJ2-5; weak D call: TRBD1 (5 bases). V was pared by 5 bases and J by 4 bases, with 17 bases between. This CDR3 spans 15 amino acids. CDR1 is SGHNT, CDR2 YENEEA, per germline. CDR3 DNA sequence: TGTGCCAGCAGCCAGGACAACGTCCTCGGAGAGACCCAGTACTTC. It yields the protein CASSQDNVLGETQYF.

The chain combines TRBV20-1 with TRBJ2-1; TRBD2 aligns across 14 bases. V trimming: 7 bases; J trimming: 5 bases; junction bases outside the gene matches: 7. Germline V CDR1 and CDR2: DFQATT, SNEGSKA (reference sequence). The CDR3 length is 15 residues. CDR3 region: CSGGGTSGSHNEQFF. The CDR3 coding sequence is TGCAGTGGAGGGGGGACTAGCGGGAGCCACAATGAGCAGTTCTTC.

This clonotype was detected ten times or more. The CDR3, as DNA: TGTGCCAGCAGCTTGGACAGGGGGCTCGGCGGCTACACCTTC. It codes for CASSLDRGLGGYTF. This chain joins TRBV5-5 and TRBJ1-2, with 9 nucleotides matching TRBD1. Per the germline V gene, CDR1 is SGHKS and CDR2 is YYEKEE (reference sequence). The CDR3 contains 14 residues. V gave up 0 bases and J gave up 8 bases; unmatched junction bases: 5.